The 2 T cell receptor beta chains given below trace back to one sample, sequenced in a study of cytomegalovirus exposure and HLA in healthy donors. Sequencing was performed with immunoSEQ multiplex PCR; in TCRdb, only in-frame clones are kept and a portion is missing. The table records about 65,000 clones, around 96% of them present only once. The sample consisted of PBMCs. These receptors were taken from a man younger than 35 in good health and CMV-seropositive.

The chain uses TRBV7-2 and TRBJ2-7; 9 positions match TRBD2. Germline trimming cut 1 base from V and 3 bases from J; bases unmatched to any gene: 7. The CDR3 spans 16 residues. CDR1 SGHTA and CDR2 FQGNSA come from the germline V gene. CDR3 nucleotides: TGTGCCAGCAGCTTAGTTGTAGCGGGAGACTTCTACGAGCAGTACTTC. Translated: CASSLVVAGDFYEQYF.

The V and J genes are TRBV30 and TRBJ2-2; 12 nucleotides align to TRBD2. Germline V lookup: CDR1 GTSNPN, CDR2 SVGIG (reference sequence). Losses at the gene ends were 3 bases for V and 7 bases for J; bases not matched to a gene: 9. The CDR3 is made up of 16 amino acids. The CDR3 bases are TGTGCCTGGAGGCTAGCGGGAGGGCCTAGGATCGGGGAGCTGTTTTTT. Residues: CAWRLAGGPRIGELFF. Full variable domain (missing parts from reference TRBV30 and TRBJ2-2): SQTIHQWPATLVQPVGSPLSLECTVEGTSNPNLYWYRQAAGRGLQLLFYSVGIGQISSEVPQNLSASRPQDRQFILSSKKLLLSDSGFYLCAWRLAGGPRIGELFFGEGSRLTVL.